This T cell receptor beta chain emerged from a study of cytomegalovirus exposure and HLA in healthy donors listed by TCRdb under 2017. Looking at the study overall: In an earlier analysis of 587 of the donors, 276 Gb of sequence data and 120 million or so unique TCR beta sequences from about 190 million T cells were reported. A later genetic analysis took genome-wide SNP genotypes for about 65% of the 666 donors and used that subset as a discovery cohort. An earlier analysis of roughly 580 of the donors used high-throughput TCR beta sequencing to judge whether each TCR beta V gene segment behaved as functional or pseudogenic. Along with the roughly 710-subject first cohort, a separate validation cohort of around 110 different subjects was used. An early release covering around 630 HLA-typed donors comprised around 300 gigabases of sequencing data and around 85 million unique TCR sequences. Among roughly 400 genotyped donors of the cohort, an average of around 250,000 unique TCR beta nucleotide sequences was sequenced per donor, of which about 18% were non-productive. The study was designed to test whether signatures of past pathogen exposure could be identified by cataloging public T cell receptors. In the later analysis, no new phenotypic data were used to find candidate immune exposures; instead, reliance was placed on TCR beta sequences and their occurrence across donors. Because of strong linkage in the cohort, four or five DR-DQ haplotypes were treated as single units for association and clustering. HLA typing included class I and class II loci at four-digit resolution. Of the roughly 390 genotyped donors, less than 85% were placed in the genetic ancestry cluster associated with self-reported Caucasian donors. To predict cytomegalovirus infection status, the study brought together high-throughput TCR immunosequencing, statistical association of individual TCRs with disease status, and machine learning. Using immunosequencing, the study profiled T cell repertoires from approximately 700 subjects and related those repertoires to cytomegalovirus serostatus. Every repertoire in the discovery cohort had been generated on one and the same sequencing platform. In a later analysis, previously published TCR beta repertoires from 550 to 750 donors were re-analyzed and high-resolution HLA genotyping was added so that TCR occurrence patterns could be studied. Typing coverage differed by locus: A, B, C, DRB1 and DQB1 were typed in about 620-630 donors, DQA1 in 500 to 550, DPA1 in approximately 610, and DPB1 in 400 to 490. Alongside the repertoire data, information on donor age, sex, ethnicity and CMV serostatus was compiled.

There are 15 amino acids in the CDR3, from cysteine to phenylalanine inclusive. Just the 45-base CDR3 DNA is kept, in frame starting at base 1. Trimming leaves V shorter by 6 bases and J shorter by 7 bases, with the junction holding 12 bases beyond the gene matches. CDR1 and CDR2, looked up from the germline V gene, are MRHNA and SNTAGT. The paper as a whole reports these results and caveats: In the study, 150 to 200 TCR beta chains were listed as associated with cytomegalovirus. When HLA alleles, especially DR and DQ, strongly co-occurred, attributing TCR associations to individual alleles was difficult. Because HLA typing was unavailable for some donors at each locus, only the typed subset was used in association tests. In an earlier analysis of roughly 560 of the donors, most TCR beta V segments were observed in productive rearrangements about 90% or about 30% of the time, broadly matching IMGT annotations. In a later analysis, the rate of TCR association differed among HLA loci, with DRB1 alleles having the most associated TCRs and HLA-C alleles having the fewest. This cohort had only TCR beta chains sequenced, and the lack of alpha or paired-chain data limited which features could be detected. Roughly uniform sequencing depth across donors was assumed in presence/absence analyses, although this assumption may not hold. A later genetic analysis reported fewer N-insertions in productive TCRs among donors in an Asian-associated ancestry cluster than the roughly 700-donor mean. Most CMV-associated TCR beta chains appeared to be HLA-restricted in a later analysis, and the HLA associations seemed to be driven largely by CMV exposure. A later analysis associated about 17,000 TCR beta sequences with specific HLA alleles at a false discovery rate of 0.05. While some public TCRs were present in many individuals, most TCR sequences turned up only very rarely across donors. Because counts were too low, some 17 rarely observed V segments, including chromosome 9 orphons, were left out of the earlier analysis of a few hundred of the donors. A further reported finding was that TCR beta sequences accurately predicted the HLA-A and HLA-B alleles for most subjects in the first cohort. In vitro tests confirmed that a few of the cytomegalovirus-associated TCR beta chains recognize cytomegalovirus antigens. V-gene and J-gene trimming of TCR beta chains was associated with a missense DCLRE1C variant in a later genetic analysis, and the association was replicated in an independent cohort. In a later analysis, several top co-occurrence clusters were reported to appear linked to parvovirus B19, influenza, CMV and Epstein-Barr virus. The only immune exposure information available for the cohort was CMV serostatus. A cluster of highly shared sequence variants was judged likely to be a technical artifact of the sequencing pipeline. Linkage disequilibrium might explain the correlated functional status among segregating V segments, but an unknown experimental factor could not be excluded. Compared with equally common non-associated chains, HLA-associated TCR beta chains in a later analysis were more clonally expanded and had lower generation probabilities. The classifier was reported to diagnose cytomegalovirus status with high specificity and sensitivity in both the original and validation cohorts. Some IMGT-functional V segments, including TRBV6-2 and TRBV6-3, could not be distinguished by the 87-base-pair reads and were therefore excluded. The authors suggested that the approach could potentially be generalized to other disease states and immunological phenotypes.

The cohort comprised 710 or so healthy bone marrow donors. Cohort members were all nominally healthy when sampled, although unrecorded immune exposures were likely present. The donor tested CMV seronegative and was one of the 352 seronegative cohort members. A peripheral blood sample was collected from each donor, and TCR beta sequencing was performed on peripheral blood mononuclear cells. The Qiagen DNeasy Blood Extraction Kit was used to extract genomic DNA from the blood cell samples. The library was produced with the immunoSEQ multiplex PCR assay. The multiplex PCR relied on a mix of 60 forward primers for TCR Vbeta segments and 13 reverse primers for TCR Jbeta segments. The CDR3 region of rearranged TCR beta genes was amplified from genomic DNA with a multiplex PCR assay. The Illumina HiSeq System was used to sequence the amplified TCR beta libraries as 87-base-pair reads. Regarding the original processing steps: Across the 700 or so repertoires, a later analysis counted 80 million or so unique TCR beta chains, roughly 11 million of which were shared by at least two donors. A nearest-neighbor algorithm error-corrected the raw reads and collapsed the reads into unique sequences, merging closely related sequences to remove PCR and sequencing errors. CDR3 sequences were aligned to IMGT reference sequences to assign V, D and J gene segments. For a sequence to be retained, a match of at least six nucleotides to both a V gene segment and a J gene segment was required. Rearrangements were classified as productive when the CDR3 lacked stop codons and remained in frame with V and J, and all other rearrangements were classified as non-productive. CDR3 was defined by IMGT convention, running from the second conserved V-encoded cysteine to the conserved J-encoded phenylalanine. The earlier analysis of approximately 500 of the donors excluded sequences that lacked an unambiguous match to a single V gene segment. An earlier analysis of fewer than 750 of the donors classified V segments as functional when productive rearrangements were above 56.7% and as segregating when the standard deviation between donors was above 5%. A statistical classification framework was developed to diagnose cytomegalovirus status using the catalog of TCR beta chain sequences. In a later analysis, TCR nucleotide sequences were compared against IMGT/GENE-DB human TR gene sequences so that V and J genes could be assigned. A later analysis assigned CDR3 sequences and most-parsimonious VDJ recombination scenarios with the TCRdist pipeline. In a later analysis, each TCR beta chain was defined by its CDR3 amino acid sequence together with its V-gene family, and reads lacking a unique V-gene family were excluded. To address suspected cross-contamination and a sequencing artifact, a later analysis removed approximately 600 highly shared, low-generation-probability nucleotide sequences. In a later analysis, a clonal expansion index was calculated for each public chain from normalized within-repertoire ranks of inferred template counts. Generation probabilities in a later analysis came from a VDJ recombination model fitted to out-of-frame rearrangements, and those results were checked against IGoR. A later analysis scored TCR-TCR, TCR-HLA and TCR-CMV co-occurrence with hypergeometric tests, applying a repertoire-size bias correction to TCR pairs. False discovery rates were estimated in a later analysis by permuting HLA or CMV assignments 20 times. A later analysis grouped co-occurring TCRs with DBSCAN, adding TCRdist sequence similarity when clustering within HLA-allele-positive subsets. Co-occurrence clustering excluded repertoires with fewer than 30,000 or more than 120,000 public chains, plus five with anomalous nucleotide sharing. TCRdb's version of the immuneACCESS table is confined to in-frame rearrangements and falls short of the full clone set. An unresolved V gene accounts for under half of the shortfall where checked; the remainder is of unknown origin. The D gene and trimming were derived from the DNA, and the V and J assignments and clone size from that table. The sample profile shows about 130,000 clones; 78% of them were found once. Around 3.6% of the sample comes from the top ten.

This clone occurred a few times. Its binding antigen is unknown. No base quality values were provided; no much bigger clone lies one nucleotide off. The sample taken for sequencing was PBMCs. The sequence joins TRBV6-4 to TRBJ2-1, and 7 junction bases match TRBD2. This sequence originates from a man aged 40-49 years in good health and CMV-seronegative. CDR3 region: CASSPRGGEGNEQFF. The nucleotide sequence reads as follows: TGTGCCAGCAGCCCCCGTGGGGGGGAAGGGAATGAGCAGTTCTTC.